The next 11 T cell receptor beta chains were all read from a single sample in a study of OX40 agonist ivuxolimab in advanced cancers. Method: immunoSEQ multiplex PCR; TCRdb's copy keeps in-frame clones and lacks some. The profile shows tens of thousands of clones, 84% of them singletons. The sequencing used CD4+ or CD8+ T cells sorted from blood, collected in a trial of the OX40 agonist ivuxolimab. Every receptor here comes from an adult with an advanced solid tumor such as melanoma, head and neck, liver or kidney cancer.

The chain employs TRBV7-5 and TRBJ1-1. TRBV7-5 has pseudogene status. There are 15 residues in the CDR3. The CDR3 is CASSPQSTPGTEAFF. The DNA for the CDR3 is TGTGCCAGCAGCCCCCAGAGTACTCCGGGCACTGAAGCTTTCTTT.

The V call is TRBV2, the J call TRBJ2-2; TRBD1 matches 7 bases. This CDR3 is built from 14 residues. Trimming cost V 9 bases and J 2 bases; bases outside gene matches: 6. Germline V lookup: CDR1 SNHLY, CDR2 FYNNEI. Here the CDR3 reads CASAGTVNTGELFF. The CDR3 DNA is TGTGCCAGTGCCGGGACAGTAAACACCGGGGAGCTGTTTTTT.

A few counts support this clone. V is TRBV25-1 and J is TRBJ1-2, with a tentative D call TRBD1 (5 bases). The germline V and J ends were trimmed by 6 bases and 7 bases, with 12 bases remaining between them. Germline loops: CDR1 MGHDK, CDR2 SYGVNS. This CDR3 comprises 12 residues. CDR3 sequence (DNA): TGTGCCAGCAGAAGCAGGGTGTCTGGCTACACCTTC. The encoded protein is CASRSRVSGYTF.

The V gene is TRBV4-2, the J gene TRBJ2-3; TRBD2 matches at 8 bases. Germline V CDR1 and CDR2: LGHNA, YNFKEQ. V was clipped by 2 bases and J by 0 bases; unmatched bases: 4. CDR3 length: 16 residues. The CDR3 nucleotides read TGTGCCAGCAGCCAATTCCGCGGGGGGAGCACAGATACGCAGTATTTT. Protein product: CASSQFRGGSTDTQYF.

J is TRBJ2-5 and V is TRBV11-3; 11 bases line up with TRBD1. The CDR3 is 17 amino acids. V lost 2 bases to trimming and J lost 2 bases; unmatched junction nucleotides: 7. Per the germline V gene, CDR1 is SGHNT and CDR2 is YENEEA. The CDR3 DNA is TGTGCCAGCAGCTTAAGGCCAGGGACAGGGGGTCAAGAGACCCAGTACTTC. It codes for CASSLRPGTGGQETQYF.

The gene calls are TRBV28 and TRBJ2-4; the D is unclear. Germline CDR1 MDHEN, CDR2 SYDVKM. The CDR3 runs 13 residues. Trimming removed 3 bases from V and 4 bases from J, with 7 bases in between. Here the CDR3 DNA reads TGTGCCAGCAGTTTTAGTTCGAAAAACATTCAGTACTTC. The encoded protein is CASSFSSKNIQYF.

The J gene is TRBJ1-5, the V gene TRBV9; D is ambiguous. The CDR3 consists of 13 residues. Germline V gives CDR1 SGDLS, CDR2 YYNGEE. Trimming pared 3 bases from V and 5 bases from J, leaving 9 bases between. The CDR3 bases are TGTGCCAGCAGCGCGGACTTAGATCAGCCCCAGCATTTT. Its translation is CASSADLDQPQHF.

V and J are TRBV5-1 and TRBJ1-4; TRBD1 matches 11 bases. CDR1 and CDR2 from the germline V gene are SGHRS and YFSETQ. Germline trimming cut 1 base from V and 7 bases from J; bases unmatched to any gene: 3. This CDR3 contains 15 residues. The CDR3 bases are TGCGCCAGCAGCTTGACCGGGACAGGGGGTGAAAAACTGTTTTTT. It encodes CASSLTGTGGEKLFF.

V is TRBV5-4 and J is TRBJ2-1, with 15 bases fitting TRBD2. The CDR3 sequence is 17 residues long. With V trimmed by 9 bases and J by 6 bases, 13 bases remained unmatched. Per germline, CDR1 SGHNT and CDR2 YYREEE (reference sequence). The CDR3 region has the DNA TGTGCCACTCTCTTACGGACTAGCGGGAGGGCTGGCAATGAGCAGTTCTTC. It yields the protein CATLLRTSGRAGNEQFF.

The rearrangement links TRBV4-1 to TRBJ2-1; 12 nucleotides align to TRBD1. Germline V gene sequence: CDR1 MGHRA, CDR2 YSYEKL. This CDR3 has 16 residues. V lost 4 bases and J lost 6; bases outside the gene matches: 7. The CDR3: CASSLSGTGGINEQFF. The CDR3 region has the DNA TGCGCCAGCAGCCTCTCCGGGACAGGGGGCATCAATGAGCAGTTCTTC.

The chain has TRBV7-3 and TRBJ2-2; the D gene is possibly TRBD2 (7 bases). The CDR3 is 13 amino acids. V lost 11 bases and J lost 4, with 14 bases in between. Germline V gives CDR1 SGHTA, CDR2 FQGTGA. This CDR3 is CASRGAGTGELFF. CDR3 nucleotides: TGTGCCTCCCGGGGGGCCGGCACCGGGGAGCTGTTTTTT. Filled out from reference TRBV7-3 and TRBJ2-2, the complete variable domain reads GAGVSQTPSNKVTEKGKYVELRCDPISGHTALYWYRQSLGQGPEFLIYFQGTGAADDSGLPNDRFFAVRPEGSVSTLKIQRTERGDSAVYLCASRGAGTGELFFGEGSRLTVL.